The rows below give T cell receptor beta chains drawn from one sample of a study of blood T cell repertoires in COVID-19. The assay was immunoSEQ multiplex PCR, and TCRdb's table has in-frame clones only and misses some. There are 65,000 to 90,000 clones in the sample; roughly 87% occur only once, and less than 3.5% lies in the top ten. The sequencing sample was made of peripheral blood. The receptor set was obtained from a woman between 45 and 60 years old with active or convalescent COVID-19. Each CDR3 is given with its conserved first and last residue. A D gene is named only where the DNA matches it firmly. A clone size is listed for some rows: how often the clone was seen (once, few, many), or a class if it is expanded.

CDR3,DNA,D,size,V,J
CASSEMRLVREQYF,TGTGCCAGCAGTGAAATGAGACTAGTGCGGGAGCAGTACTTC,.,.,TRBV2,TRBJ2-7
CASSDWGGTANTGELFF,TGTGCCAGCAGTGATTGGGGGGGGACCGCGAACACCGGGGAGCTGTTTTTT,TRBD2,.,TRBV25-1,TRBJ2-2
CASSQGGRYGYTF,TGTGCCAGCAGTCAGGGTGGGCGCTATGGCTACACCTTC,.,.,TRBV25-1,TRBJ1-2
CASSLYSYEQYF,TGCGCCAGCAGCTTGTACAGTTACGAGCAGTACTTC,.,.,TRBV5-1,TRBJ2-7
CASGLQAGELFF,TGTGCCAGCGGCCTTCAAGCCGGGGAGCTGTTTTTT,.,.,TRBV27,TRBJ2-2
CASSLEQKNSNQPQHF,TGTGCCAGCAGCTTAGAACAGAAAAATAGCAATCAGCCCCAGCATTTT,.,.,TRBV7-3,TRBJ1-5
CATRFTLLTGKNTEAFF,TGTGCCACCCGATTCACCCTGTTGACAGGGAAGAACACTGAAGCTTTCTTT,TRBD1,.,TRBV15,TRBJ1-1
CATSRGTGVLGYTF,TGTGCCACCAGCAGAGGGACAGGGGTATTGGGCTACACCTTC,TRBD1,.,TRBV15,TRBJ1-2
CASSDLGQGAEAFF,TGTGCCAGCAGTGACCTGGGACAGGGGGCAGAAGCTTTCTTT,TRBD1,.,TRBV25-1,TRBJ1-1
CASSQGRGGTWSHEQYF,TGTGCCAGCAGCCAAGGGCGGGGGGGTACGTGGTCCCACGAGCAGTACTTC,TRBD2,.,TRBV3-1/TRBV3-2,TRBJ2-7
CASGSIIRTLNYGYTF,TGTGCTAGTGGTTCCATAATAAGGACATTAAACTATGGCTACACCTTC,.,.,TRBV12-5,TRBJ1-2
CASSSGTGGNEKLFF,TGTGCCAGCAGTAGCGGGACAGGGGGAAATGAAAAACTGTTTTTT,TRBD1,.,TRBV6-4,TRBJ1-4
CATHGGDSTDTQYF,TGTGCCACCCACGGGGGGGACAGCACAGATACGCAGTATTTT,TRBD2,.,TRBV24-1,TRBJ2-3
CASGQGTTYEQYF,TGTGCCAGTGGACAGGGGACGACCTACGAGCAGTACTTC,TRBD1,.,TRBV19,TRBJ2-7
CASSLKGDTEAFF,TGTGCCAGCAGTCTTAAAGGGGACACTGAAGCTTTCTTT,.,.,TRBV7-8,TRBJ1-1
CASSSVTGRYGYTF,TGTGCCAGCAGCTCGGTCACGGGGAGGTATGGCTACACCTTC,.,once,TRBV5-4,TRBJ1-2
CASSVPGHQNTEAFF,TGTGCCAGCAGTGTCCCAGGGCACCAGAACACTGAAGCTTTCTTT,.,.,TRBV2,TRBJ1-1
CASSYSRGLDTEAFF,TGTGCCAGCAGTTACTCGAGGGGGTTGGACACTGAAGCTTTCTTT,.,.,TRBV6-2/TRBV6-3,TRBJ1-1
CASSPTGESTEAFF,TGCGCCAGCAGCCCCACAGGGGAGAGCACTGAAGCTTTCTTT,TRBD1,.,TRBV5-1,TRBJ1-1
CASSSSLTGVTDTQYF,TGCGCCAGCAGCTCGAGCTTGACAGGGGTGACTGATACGCAGTATTTT,TRBD1,.,TRBV5-1,TRBJ2-3
CASSELAGWKNTQYF,TGTGCCAGCAGTGAACTAGCGGGGTGGAAAAATACGCAGTATTTT,TRBD2,.,TRBV6-1,TRBJ2-3
CASSPQGANQPQHF,TGTGCCAGCAGCCCACAGGGGGCGAATCAGCCCCAGCATTTT,TRBD1,.,TRBV6-5,TRBJ1-5
CASSQDRGQSGYTF,TGCGCCAGCAGCCAAGACAGGGGGCAATCTGGCTACACCTTC,TRBD1,.,TRBV5-1,TRBJ1-2
CSVGLTSGYNEQFF,TGCAGCGTCGGCCTGACTAGCGGCTACAATGAGCAGTTCTTC,TRBD2,once,TRBV29-1,TRBJ2-1
CANADTSGTDTQYF,TGTGCCAACGCGGACACGTCGGGCACAGATACGCAGTATTTT,.,.,TRBV6-5,TRBJ2-3
CASTQGGRNTQYF,TGTGCCAGCACACAGGGCGGGAGGAATACGCAGTATTTT,TRBD2,.,TRBV6-5,TRBJ2-3
CASNQQLGDNEQFF,TGTGCCAGCAACCAACAACTAGGAGACAATGAGCAGTTCTTC,.,.,TRBV9,TRBJ2-1
CASSLPGIINQPQHF,TGTGCCAGCAGCTTACCTGGCATAATCAATCAGCCCCAGCATTTT,.,.,TRBV7-2,TRBJ1-5
CASSAEGGAGTEAFF,TGTGCCAGCAGTGCCGAGGGGGGGGCTGGTACTGAAGCTTTCTTT,.,.,TRBV2,TRBJ1-1
CSVGQGITGELFF,TGCAGCGTTGGACAGGGGATCACCGGGGAGCTGTTTTTT,TRBD1,.,TRBV29-1,TRBJ2-2
CASSRGGENYGYTF,TGTGCCAGCAGCCGCGGAGGGGAAAACTATGGCTACACCTTC,.,.,TRBV5-4,TRBJ1-2
CASTTPGGGASDTQYF,TGCGCCAGCACCACCCCCGGCGGGGGGGCCTCAGATACGCAGTATTTT,TRBD2,.,TRBV5-1,TRBJ2-3
CASSLARTGERGYTF,TGTGCCAGCAGCTTAGCGAGGACAGGGGAACGCGGCTACACCTTC,TRBD1,.,TRBV7-9,TRBJ1-2
CASSGTGRKNYGYTF,TGTGCCAGCAGCGGTACAGGGCGTAAAAACTATGGCTACACCTTC,.,.,TRBV5-6,TRBJ1-2
CASSSPVYGYTF,TGTGCCAGCAGCTCCCCGGTCTATGGCTACACCTTC,.,.,TRBV5-4,TRBJ1-2
CASRSGGEKLFF,TGCGCCAGCAGGTCAGGGGGCGAAAAACTGTTTTTT,TRBD1,once,TRBV5-1,TRBJ1-4
CASSVFSTHNEQFF,TGTGCCAGCAGCGTATTCTCTACCCACAATGAGCAGTTCTTC,.,.,TRBV9,TRBJ2-1
CASSTQQGPSGANVLTF,TGTGCCAGCAGCACCCAACAGGGACCCTCTGGGGCCAACGTCCTGACTTTC,.,.,TRBV5-4,TRBJ2-6